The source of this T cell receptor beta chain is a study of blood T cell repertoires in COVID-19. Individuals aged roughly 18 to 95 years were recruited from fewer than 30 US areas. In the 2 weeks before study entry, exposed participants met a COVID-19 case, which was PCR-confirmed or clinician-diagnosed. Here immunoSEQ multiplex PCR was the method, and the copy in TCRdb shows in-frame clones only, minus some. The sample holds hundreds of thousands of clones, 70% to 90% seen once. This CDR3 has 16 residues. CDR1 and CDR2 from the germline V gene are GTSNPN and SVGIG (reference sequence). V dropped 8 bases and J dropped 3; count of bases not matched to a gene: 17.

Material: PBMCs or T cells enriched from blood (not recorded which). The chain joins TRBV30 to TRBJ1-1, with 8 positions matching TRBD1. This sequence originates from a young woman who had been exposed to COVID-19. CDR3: CARGGNRGGGYTEAFF. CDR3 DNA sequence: TGTGCCCGAGGAGGGAACAGGGGGGGAGGATACACTGAAGCTTTCTTT.